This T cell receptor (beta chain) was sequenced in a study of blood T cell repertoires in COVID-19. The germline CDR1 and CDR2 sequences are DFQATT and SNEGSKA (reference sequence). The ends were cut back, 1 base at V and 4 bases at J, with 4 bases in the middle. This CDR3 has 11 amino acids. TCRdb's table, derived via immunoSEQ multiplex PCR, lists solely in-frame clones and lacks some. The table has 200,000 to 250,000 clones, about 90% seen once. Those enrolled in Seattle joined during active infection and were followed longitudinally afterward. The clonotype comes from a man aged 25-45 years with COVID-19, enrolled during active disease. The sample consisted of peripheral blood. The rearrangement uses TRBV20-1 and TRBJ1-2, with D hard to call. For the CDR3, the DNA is TGCAGTGCTAGAGTAATCTATGGCTACACCTTC. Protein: CSARVIYGYTF.